This T cell receptor (beta chain) was documented in a study of T cell repertoires in cytomegalovirus infection. Looking at the study overall: Evidence of both CMV infection and a matching HLA type came from public TCR beta signatures. General study points: What dominated the ex vivo response were HLA-C-restricted CMV-specific TCR beta clonotypes. Cumulated frequencies of public TCR beta families served to identify carriers of CMV plus the relevant HLA.

TCRdb analysed the reads with MiXCR anew, one entry per CDR3 protein. The sample lists roughly 240,000 distinct CDR3 sequences; around 6.2% were seen once. This clonotype has ten or more counts. Its antigen is unidentified. Trimming stripped 0 bases from V and 0 bases from J, with 7 bases between. Germline values: CDR1 SGHRS, CDR2 YFSETQ. CDR3 length equals 15 residues. The TCR was taken from a human donor in good health (CMV status not recorded). Some clones in this sample may be carry-over from other donors' samples. V is TRBV5-1 and J is TRBJ1-5; no definite D call. Sequencing used PBMCs. In DNA, the CDR3 is TGCGCCAGCAGCTTGGTGACCAATAGCAATCAGCCCCAGCATTTT. As protein: CASSLVTNSNQPQHF.